Listed below are T cell receptor beta chains from one sample, sequenced in a study of regulatory T cells in long-lasting Graves disease. TCRdb called the multiplex PCR reads again in MiXCR, with one record for every CDR3 protein. This repertoire shows about 400,000 distinct CDR3 sequences, around 21% found once; its top ten account for less than 25%. The source material was peripheral blood mononuclear cells (PBMCs), sampled when the disease was refractory, from a patient treated with antithyroid drugs. The origin of the receptors is a female donor with Graves disease. Each CDR3 is given with its conserved first and last residue. A D gene is named only where the DNA matches it firmly. Size is stated for part of the rows, as once, few or many counts, or as a class when the clone is expanded.

-	TRBV7-6	TRBJ2-2	TRBD1	TGTGCCAGCAGCTTAGCGAGAACAGGGGATACCGGGGAGCTGTTTTTT	CASSLARTGDTGELFF
-	TRBV27	TRBJ2-7	-	TGTGCCAGCGCCTTGGGGCAGGGGCCGTACGAGCAGTACTTC	CASALGQGPYEQYF
-	TRBV6-1	TRBJ2-2	TRBD1	TGTGCCAGCAGAACCTGGACAGGGGTAACCGGGGAGCTGTTTTTT	CASRTWTGVTGELFF
-	TRBV6-5	TRBJ1-5	TRBD1	TGTGCCAGCAGTTACTCCTGGACAGGGGACAAACAGCCCCAGCATTTT	CASSYSWTGDKQPQHF
many	TRBV6-1	TRBJ1-1	-	TGTGCCAGCAGTCCCAGGGTAGAGGCTGAAGCTTTCTTT	CASSPRVEAEAFF
few	TRBV18	TRBJ1-2	TRBD1	TGTGCCAGCTCACCCCCGGGACAGGGATTGGTCTCGGGAGGCTACACCTTC	CASSPPGQGLVSGGYTF
-	TRBV6-5	TRBJ1-2	-	TGTGCCAGCAGTTACCCCCTCTCTGGAGGCTACACCTTC	CASSYPLSGGYTF
-	TRBV29-1	TRBJ2-2	-	TGCAGCGCTGCCAGGGGGAACACCGGGGAGCTGTTTTTT	CSAARGNTGELFF
few	TRBV6-1	TRBJ1-6	-	TGTGCCAGCAAAGGACCTTATAATTCACCCCTCCACTTT	CASKGPYNSPLHF
-	TRBV6-2/TRBV6-3	TRBJ2-7	TRBD1	TGTGCCAGCAGTTCGGACAGGTATCTTGAGCAGTACTTC	CASSSDRYLEQYF
-	TRBV2	TRBJ2-1	-	TGTGCCAGCAGTGAAAGTAGGGACCTCTCTCCCAATGAGCAGTTCTTC	CASSESRDLSPNEQFF
many	TRBV12-3/TRBV12-4	TRBJ2-7	-	TGTGCCAGCAGTTTTAGAGCACAGGGCTTTGGCGAGCAGTACTTC	CASSFRAQGFGEQYF
-	TRBV19	TRBJ1-6	-	TGTGCCAGTAGTGGCCCGGGCCTCGGGAATTCACCCCTCCACTTT	CASSGPGLGNSPLHF
many	TRBV6-1	TRBJ1-4	TRBD1	TGTGCCAGCAGTAGACAGGGTCGAGAAAAACTGTTTTTT	CASSRQGREKLFF
few	TRBV7-6	TRBJ2-5	TRBD2	TGTGCCAGCAGCTTACCGCGGGGGTTGGAGACCCAGTACTTC	CASSLPRGLETQYF
-	TRBV6-1	TRBJ2-5	TRBD2	TGTGCCAGCAGTCAAAGTCCCTTTGCGGGAGGGCAAGAGACCCAGTACTTC	CASSQSPFAGGQETQYF
few	TRBV19	TRBJ2-7	-	TGTGCCAGTAGTGCCTCCGGAGGCGAGCAGTACTTC	CASSASGGEQYF
many	TRBV7-2	TRBJ2-7	-	TGTGCCAGCAGCCCAACCTCGGTTAGCTCCTACGAGCAGTACTTC	CASSPTSVSSYEQYF
-	TRBV19	TRBJ2-7	TRBD1	TGTGCCAGTACCCCCTCGGACAGGGGGTTCTACGAGCAGTACTTC	CASTPSDRGFYEQYF
many	TRBV7-2	TRBJ2-7	-	TGTGCCAGCAGCTTAGTCGGCAGGGGATTGTACGAGCAGTACTTC	CASSLVGRGLYEQYF
-	TRBV11-2	TRBJ2-5	TRBD2	TGTGCCAGCAGCTTCTTTGAGGGACTAGCGGGGAACCGCCAAGAGACCCAGTACTTC	CASSFFEGLAGNRQETQYF
-	TRBV11-1	TRBJ2-7	-	TGTGCCAGCAGCTCCATTCCCCTCGCGATGGACGAGCAGTACTTC	CASSSIPLAMDEQYF
many	TRBV11-2	TRBJ2-7	TRBD2	TGTGCCAGCAGTTCGGCGGGGGACTACGAGCAGTACTTC	CASSSAGDYEQYF
few	TRBV7-2	TRBJ2-5	-	TGTGCCAGCAGCCCCGGAGAAGCAGGGAAAGAGACCCAGTACTTC	CASSPGEAGKETQYF
many	TRBV3-1	TRBJ2-7	-	TGTGCCAGCAGCCAGGAAGGCGAGCAGTACTTC	CASSQEGEQYF
many	TRBV29-1	TRBJ2-7	TRBD1	TGCAGCGTGGGACAGGGGTCGGGCGAGCAGTACTTC	CSVGQGSGEQYF
few	TRBV19	TRBJ1-3	-	TGTGCCAGTAGTACTGACAGCTCTGGAAACACCATATATTTT	CASSTDSSGNTIYF
many	TRBV20-1	TRBJ2-5	-	TGCAGTGGGGGGAACCTAGGACAGTTCCAAGAGACCCAGTACTTC	CSGGNLGQFQETQYF
-	TRBV19	TRBJ1-4	-	TGTGCCAGTAGCCAGGGGCCGGGTGAAAAACTGTTTTTT	CASSQGPGEKLFF
many	TRBV28	TRBJ1-2	-	TGTGCCAGCAGGGGAACAGGTCGGACTAACTATGGCTACACCTTC	CASRGTGRTNYGYTF
-	TRBV4-3	TRBJ2-1	TRBD1	TGCGCCAGCAGCCAAAGGACAGGGGGTTACAATGAGCAGTTCTTC	CASSQRTGGYNEQFF
few	TRBV28	TRBJ1-1	TRBD1	TGTGCCAGCCAGGGGGCGGGAAACACTGAAGCTTTCTTT	CASQGAGNTEAFF
many	TRBV10-3	TRBJ1-1	-	TGTGCCATCAGGGGCAGCGCTGCGACTGAAGCTTTCTTT	CAIRGSAATEAFF
once	TRBV27	TRBJ1-4	TRBD1	TGTGCCAGCAGTCCCCCGGGACAGGGGATCCTGAAACTATTTTTT	CASSPPGQGILKLFF
many	TRBV12-3/TRBV12-4	TRBJ1-1	TRBD1	TGTGCCAGCAGTCGGACAGGTGTGAAAGACACTGAAGCTTTCTTT	CASSRTGVKDTEAFF
many	TRBV30	TRBJ1-1	-	TGTGCCTGGGAGAGATACACTGAAGCTTTCTTT	CAWERYTEAFF
-	TRBV19	TRBJ1-5	TRBD1	TGTGCCAGTCGTCCCGGGGACAGGTTCCATGTTCATCAGCCCCAGCATTTT	CASRPGDRFHVHQPQHF
many	TRBV12-3/TRBV12-4	TRBJ2-5	-	TGTGCCAGCTCTCCGCCAGGAGGGCAGGGGGAGACCCAGTACTTC	CASSPPGGQGETQYF
many	TRBV2	TRBJ1-6	TRBD1	TGTGCCAGCAGAGACGGGACAGGTTATTCACCCCTCCACTTT	CASRDGTGYSPLHF
-	TRBV20-1	TRBJ2-7	TRBD2	TGCAGTGCTCCTTGGACTAGCAGGAGCGATGAGCAGTACTTC	CSAPWTSRSDEQYF
few	TRBV19	TRBJ2-7	-	TGTGCCAGTAGTCCCCGGACTACCTTCTACGAGCAGTACTTC	CASSPRTTFYEQYF